This T cell receptor (beta chain) was found in a study of T-cell reconstitution after alpha-beta-depleted transplantation in children. Germline CDR1 LGHNA, CDR2 YNFKEQ. This CDR3 region has 17 residues. Trimming left V 3 bases short and J 1 base short, with 15 bases between. It was with unique molecular identifiers that the TCRbeta library was prepared. TCRdb processed the PCR reads anew with MiXCR; each CDR3 protein has one entry. This sample carries some 240,000 distinct CDR3 sequences, about 9.6% of them seen once, and the ten largest clones take 5.1%. The source of this sequence is a human donor who donated a stem cell graft to a child with SCID. This specimen consisted of PBMCs from the stem cell graft donor, obtained from the stem cell graft. The chain links TRBV4-2 to TRBJ2-2, with D perhaps TRBD2 (6 bases). CDR3 nucleotides: TGTGCCAGCAGCCACCAGCCGGGACTCCAGAACACCGGGGAGCTGTTTTTT. Its protein product is CASSHQPGLQNTGELFF.